Each of the 2 T cell receptor beta chains below was sequenced from the same sample in a study of cytomegalovirus exposure and HLA in healthy donors. PCR employed 60 Vbeta and 13 Jbeta primers. Generated by immunoSEQ multiplex PCR, the TCRdb table keeps only in-frame clones and is missing some. Of roughly 180,000 clones in the sample, 84% are singletons; the top ten hold more than 4%. The sample was PBMCs. All receptors derive from a man aged 18 to 29 in good health and CMV-seronegative.

This clone was found a few times. V gene TRBV7-6 combines with J gene TRBJ1-6; 7 nucleotides align to TRBD1. In germline, CDR1 is SGHVS, CDR2 FNYEAQ. After removal of 4 bases from V and 6 bases from J, the junction contained 9 bases not matched to a gene. This CDR3 region has 16 residues. CDR3 amino acids: CASSYSAGTANSPLHF. The CDR3 DNA sequence: TGTGCCAGCAGCTATTCAGCCGGGACAGCTAATTCACCCCTCCACTTT.

CDR3 bases: TGTGCCAGCAGCTTAAGACAGGACCCCTACGAGCAGTACTTC. Translation gives CASSLRQDPYEQYF. V gene TRBV7-9 combines with J gene TRBJ2-7, with TRBD1 as a possible D gene (6 bases). There are 14 residues in the CDR3. V dropped 2 bases and J dropped 2 bases, with 10 bases sitting between them. Germline assignment: CDR1 SEHNR and CDR2 FQNEAQ (reference sequence).